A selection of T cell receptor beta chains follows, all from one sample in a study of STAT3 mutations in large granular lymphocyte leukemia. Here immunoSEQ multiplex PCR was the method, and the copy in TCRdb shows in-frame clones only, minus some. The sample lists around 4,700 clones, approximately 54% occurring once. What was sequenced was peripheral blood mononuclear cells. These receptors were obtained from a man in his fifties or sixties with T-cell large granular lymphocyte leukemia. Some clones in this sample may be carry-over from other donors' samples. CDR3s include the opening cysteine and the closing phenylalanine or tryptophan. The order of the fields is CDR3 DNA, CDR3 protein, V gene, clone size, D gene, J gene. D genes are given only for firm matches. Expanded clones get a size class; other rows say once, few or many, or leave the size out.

DNA: TGTGCCAGCAGTTCCGGACTAGAGGCGGTCAATGAGCAGTTCTTC; CDR3: CASSSGLEAVNEQFF; V: TRBV6-5; size: few; D: TRBD2; J: TRBJ2-1
DNA: TGTGCCTGGAGTGACGGATCCGATCAGCCCCAGCATTTT; CDR3: CAWSDGSDQPQHF; V: TRBV30; size: -; D: -; J: TRBJ1-5
DNA: TGCGCCAGCAGCCAAGTGGAGGGCTATGGCTACACCTTC; CDR3: CASSQVEGYGYTF; V: TRBV4-1; size: few; D: -; J: TRBJ1-2
DNA: TGTGCCTGGAGTCCAGGGGGTAGCAATCAGCCCCAGCATTTT; CDR3: CAWSPGGSNQPQHF; V: TRBV30; size: -; D: TRBD1; J: TRBJ1-5
DNA: TGTGCCAGCAGTTTACAACAGGGAAGGGCCGGGGAGCTGTTTTTT; CDR3: CASSLQQGRAGELFF; V: TRBV27; size: -; D: -; J: TRBJ2-2
DNA: TGTGCCAGCAGCTTGGGTCCGGAGGCGCAGTATTTT; CDR3: CASSLGPEAQYF; V: TRBV5-4; size: -; D: -; J: TRBJ2-3
DNA: TGTGCCAGCAGCCTCAGGGGGCCGGATTCACCCCTCCACTTT; CDR3: CASSLRGPDSPLHF; V: TRBV5-4; size: -; D: TRBD1; J: TRBJ1-6
DNA: TGTGCCAGCAGCGACCAATCCGAAACTAGCACAGATACGCAGTATTTT; CDR3: CASSDQSETSTDTQYF; V: TRBV5-6; size: few; D: -; J: TRBJ2-3
DNA: TGCGCCAGCAGCTTGTACGGGGGGAGGGATGAAAAACTGTTTTTT; CDR3: CASSLYGGRDEKLFF; V: TRBV5-1; size: -; D: -; J: TRBJ1-4
DNA: TGTGCCTGGAGTGGCCGACAGGGGTCGCGGCAGCCCCAGCATTTT; CDR3: CAWSGRQGSRQPQHF; V: TRBV30; size: -; D: TRBD1; J: TRBJ1-5
DNA: TGCAGCGCCGGACCCGGGGGTGAGACCCAGTACTTC; CDR3: CSAGPGGETQYF; V: TRBV29-1; size: -; D: -; J: TRBJ2-5
DNA: TGTGCCACCTCCCTACCCCCTACGCAGTATTTT; CDR3: CATSLPPTQYF; V: TRBV6-5; size: -; D: -; J: TRBJ2-3
DNA: TGTGCCAGCACCCTTGGACAGGGCAATGAGCAGTTCTTC; CDR3: CASTLGQGNEQFF; V: TRBV27; size: -; D: TRBD1; J: TRBJ2-1
DNA: TGTGCCATCAGGGACTTCTACACAGATACGCAGTATTTT; CDR3: CAIRDFYTDTQYF; V: TRBV2; size: few; D: -; J: TRBJ2-3
DNA: TGTGCCAGCAGCTTAGTTGGTAATGAAAAACTGTTTTTT; CDR3: CASSLVGNEKLFF; V: TRBV7-8; size: -; D: -; J: TRBJ1-4
DNA: TGCGCCAGCAGCCCGTGGGGGGCTGATCAGCCCCAGCATTTT; CDR3: CASSPWGADQPQHF; V: TRBV5-1; size: few; D: -; J: TRBJ1-5
DNA: TGTGCCAGCAGCTTAAGCACAGATACGCAGTATTTT; CDR3: CASSLSTDTQYF; V: TRBV7-9; size: -; D: -; J: TRBJ2-3
DNA: TGTGCCAGCGTTAGACAGGGGCTTAGCCACGAGCAGTACTTC; CDR3: CASVRQGLSHEQYF; V: TRBV28; size: few; D: TRBD1; J: TRBJ2-7
DNA: TGCAGCGGGGGGAGCGGGGGCTACAATGAGCAGTTCTTC; CDR3: CSGGSGGYNEQFF; V: TRBV29-1; size: -; D: TRBD2; J: TRBJ2-1
DNA: TGTGCCAGCAGCGTAGCCGGGACGACGGGCGGTGGCTACACCTTC; CDR3: CASSVAGTTGGGYTF; V: TRBV5-4; size: once; D: -; J: TRBJ1-2
DNA: TGCGCCAGCAGCTTCGAAGGATCTGGAAACACCATATATTTT; CDR3: CASSFEGSGNTIYF; V: TRBV5-1; size: -; D: -; J: TRBJ1-3
DNA: TGTGCTAGTGGTTTGGACGGCGCCTACGAGCAGTACTTC; CDR3: CASGLDGAYEQYF; V: TRBV12-5; size: -; D: -; J: TRBJ2-7
DNA: TGCAGCGTTGAGGGTGGGGCTGGGCAGCCCCAGCATTTT; CDR3: CSVEGGAGQPQHF; V: TRBV29-1; size: medium-sized; D: -; J: TRBJ1-5
DNA: TGTGCCAGCAGCTCCCCGACAGGGGATATGACTGGGGCCAACGTCCTGACTTTC; CDR3: CASSSPTGDMTGANVLTF; V: TRBV7-9; size: few; D: TRBD1; J: TRBJ2-6
DNA: TGTGCCAGCAGCTTGCTTCCAGACCCCAATCAGCCCCAGCATTTT; CDR3: CASSLLPDPNQPQHF; V: TRBV5-4; size: -; D: -; J: TRBJ1-5
DNA: TGTGCCAGCAGCTTGGGACAGTTACAAGAGACCCAGTACTTC; CDR3: CASSLGQLQETQYF; V: TRBV7-2; size: -; D: TRBD1; J: TRBJ2-5
DNA: TGTGCCAGCAGCCCCAGCGGGAGGGCCTGGGATGAGCAGTTCTTC; CDR3: CASSPSGRAWDEQFF; V: TRBV5-4; size: -; D: TRBD2; J: TRBJ2-1
DNA: TGTGCCAGCAGCGTAGGACCGCCCTTGGATACGCAGTATTTT; CDR3: CASSVGPPLDTQYF; V: TRBV9; size: -; D: -; J: TRBJ2-3
DNA: TGCAGCGCCCTGGGGTCCCCTGGCTACACCTTC; CDR3: CSALGSPGYTF; V: TRBV29-1; size: -; D: -; J: TRBJ1-2
DNA: TGCGCCAGCAGTGAGGGGAACTACGAGCAGTACTTC; CDR3: CASSEGNYEQYF; V: TRBV10-1; size: few; D: -; J: TRBJ2-7
DNA: TGTGCCAGCTCACCAATTAGCGGGAGGAGCTACAATGAGCAGTTCTTC; CDR3: CASSPISGRSYNEQFF; V: TRBV18; size: -; D: TRBD2; J: TRBJ2-1
DNA: TGTGCCTGGAGTGCTTCTTGGAGCTATGGCTACACCTTC; CDR3: CAWSASWSYGYTF; V: TRBV30; size: -; D: -; J: TRBJ1-2
DNA: TGCGCCAGCGCTTCCCGGGGACAGAACTATGGCTACACCTTC; CDR3: CASASRGQNYGYTF; V: TRBV5-1; size: -; D: TRBD1; J: TRBJ1-2
DNA: TGCGCCAGCAGCTTAGCAGGAGATCAGCCCCAGCATTTT; CDR3: CASSLAGDQPQHF; V: TRBV5-1; size: -; D: -; J: TRBJ1-5
DNA: TGTGCCAGCAGCCCTCGGACAACCGGGGAGCTGTTTTTT; CDR3: CASSPRTTGELFF; V: TRBV11-3; size: few; D: -; J: TRBJ2-2